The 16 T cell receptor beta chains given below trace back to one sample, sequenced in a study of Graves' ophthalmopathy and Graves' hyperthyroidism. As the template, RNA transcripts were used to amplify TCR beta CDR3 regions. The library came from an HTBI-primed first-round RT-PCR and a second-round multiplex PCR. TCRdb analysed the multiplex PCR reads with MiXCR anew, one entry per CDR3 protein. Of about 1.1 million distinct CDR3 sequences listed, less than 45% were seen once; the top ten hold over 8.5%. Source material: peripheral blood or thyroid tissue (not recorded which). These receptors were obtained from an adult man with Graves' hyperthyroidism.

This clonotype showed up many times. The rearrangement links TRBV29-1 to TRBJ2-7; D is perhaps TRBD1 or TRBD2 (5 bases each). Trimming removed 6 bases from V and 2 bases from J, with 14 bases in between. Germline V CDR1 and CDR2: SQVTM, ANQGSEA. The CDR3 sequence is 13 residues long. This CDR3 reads CSVPGTDTYEQYF. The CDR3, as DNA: TGCAGCGTCCCCGGGACGGACACCTACGAGCAGTACTTC.

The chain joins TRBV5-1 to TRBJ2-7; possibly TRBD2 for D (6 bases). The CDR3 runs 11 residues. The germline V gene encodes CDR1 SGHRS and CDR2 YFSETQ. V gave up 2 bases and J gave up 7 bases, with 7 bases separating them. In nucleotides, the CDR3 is TGCGCCAGCAGCTTCCGGGAGGAGCAGTACTTC. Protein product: CASSFREEQYF. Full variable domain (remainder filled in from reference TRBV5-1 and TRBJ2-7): KAGVTQTPRYLIKTRGQQVTLSCSPISGHRSVSWYQQTPGQGLQFLFEYFSETQRNKGNFPGRFSGRQFSNSRSEMNVSTLELGDSALYLCASSFREEQYFGPGTRLTVT.

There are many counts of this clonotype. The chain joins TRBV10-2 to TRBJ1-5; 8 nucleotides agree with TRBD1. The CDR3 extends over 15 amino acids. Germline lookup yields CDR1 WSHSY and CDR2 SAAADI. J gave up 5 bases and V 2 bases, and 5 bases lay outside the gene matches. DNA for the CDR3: TGCGCCAGCAGTGAGGCAGGGGGCGTATATCAGCCCCAGCATTTT. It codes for CASSEAGGVYQPQHF.

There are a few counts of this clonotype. CDR3 nucleotides: TGCAGTGCTAGAAGGTGGGATGGGCCCCAGCATTTT. Amino acids: CSARRWDGPQHF. The chain is built from TRBV20-1 and TRBJ1-5; D is unresolved. Trimming removed 2 bases from V and 9 bases from J, with 11 bases in between. The germline V gene encodes CDR1 DFQATT and CDR2 SNEGSKA (reference sequence). The CDR3 spans 12 residues.

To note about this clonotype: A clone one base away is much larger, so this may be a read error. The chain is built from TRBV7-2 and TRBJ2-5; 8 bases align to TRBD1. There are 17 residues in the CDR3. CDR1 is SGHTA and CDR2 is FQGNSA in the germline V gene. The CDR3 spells CASGLLAGGAGKETQYF. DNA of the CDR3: TGTGCCAGCGGCTTATTGGCAGGGGGCGCGGGCAAGGAGACCCAGTACTTC.

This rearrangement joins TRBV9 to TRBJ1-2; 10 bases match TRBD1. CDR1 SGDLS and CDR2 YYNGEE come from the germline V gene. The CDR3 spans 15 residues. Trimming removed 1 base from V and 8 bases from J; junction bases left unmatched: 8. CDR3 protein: CASSVYAGTGVGYTF. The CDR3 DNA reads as TGTGCCAGCAGCGTATACGCCGGGACAGGGGTCGGCTACACCTTC.

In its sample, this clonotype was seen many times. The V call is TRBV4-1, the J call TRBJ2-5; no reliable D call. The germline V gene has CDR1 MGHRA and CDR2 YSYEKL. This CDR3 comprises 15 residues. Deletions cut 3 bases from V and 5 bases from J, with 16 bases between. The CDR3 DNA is TGCGCCAGCAGCCAGTCCTCGATGGGTGAGGAGACCCAGTACTTC. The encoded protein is CASSQSSMGEETQYF.

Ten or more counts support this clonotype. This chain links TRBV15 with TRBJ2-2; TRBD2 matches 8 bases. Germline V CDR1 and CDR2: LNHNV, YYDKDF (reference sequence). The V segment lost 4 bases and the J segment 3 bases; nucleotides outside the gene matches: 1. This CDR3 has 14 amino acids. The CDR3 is CATSTGGDTGELFF. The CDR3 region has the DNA TGTGCCACCAGCACCGGGGGGGACACCGGGGAGCTGTTTTTT. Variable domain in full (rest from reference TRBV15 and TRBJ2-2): DAMVIQNPRYQVTQFGKPVTLSCSQTLNHNVMYWYQQKSSQAPKLLFHYYDKDFNNEADTPDNFQSRRPNTSFCFLDIRSPGLGDTAMYLCATSTGGDTGELFFGEGSRLTVL.

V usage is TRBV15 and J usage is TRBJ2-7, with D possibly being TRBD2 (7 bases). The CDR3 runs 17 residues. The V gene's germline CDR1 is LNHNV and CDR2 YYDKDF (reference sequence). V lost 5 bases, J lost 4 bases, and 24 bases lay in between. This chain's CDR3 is CATSGPKGSGGGYEQYF. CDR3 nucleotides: TGTGCCACCAGCGGCCCCAAAGGGTCGGGGGGCGGGTACGAGCAGTACTTC.

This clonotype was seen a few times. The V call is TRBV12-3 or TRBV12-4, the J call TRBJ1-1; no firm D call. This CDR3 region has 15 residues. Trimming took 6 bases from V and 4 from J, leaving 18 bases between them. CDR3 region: CASSRRRAEGTEAFF. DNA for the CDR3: TGTGCCAGCAGCCGGAGGAGAGCAGAGGGCACTGAAGCTTTCTTT.

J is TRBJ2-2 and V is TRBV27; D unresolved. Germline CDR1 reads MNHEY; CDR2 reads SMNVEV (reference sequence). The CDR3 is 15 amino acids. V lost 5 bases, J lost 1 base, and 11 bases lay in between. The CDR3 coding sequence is TGTGCCAGCAGTCCGGCCAGCCGGAACACCGGGGAGCTGTTTTTT. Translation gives CASSPASRNTGELFF.

CDR3 residues: CSVGGAAVNTIYF. Here the CDR3 DNA reads TGCAGCGTTGGGGGGGCGGCGGTTAACACCATATATTTT. This chain joins TRBV29-1 and TRBJ1-3, with a tentative D call TRBD1 (6 bases). V shed 4 bases and J shed 7 bases, with 14 bases lying between them. The CDR3 covers 13 residues. From germline, CDR1 is SQVTM and CDR2 ANQGSEA.

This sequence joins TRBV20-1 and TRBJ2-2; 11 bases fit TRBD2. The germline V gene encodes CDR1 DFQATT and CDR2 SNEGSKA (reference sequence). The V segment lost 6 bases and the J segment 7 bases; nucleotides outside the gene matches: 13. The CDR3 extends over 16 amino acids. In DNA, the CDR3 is TGCAGTGCCCGGACTGTGACTAGCGGGATTATCGGGGAGCTGTTTTTT. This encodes CSARTVTSGIIGELFF.

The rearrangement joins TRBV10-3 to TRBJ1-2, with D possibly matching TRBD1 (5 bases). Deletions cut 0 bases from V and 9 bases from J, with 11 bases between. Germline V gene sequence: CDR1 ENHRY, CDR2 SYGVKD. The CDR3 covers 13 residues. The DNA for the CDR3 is TGTGCCATCAGTGAGTCGGCAGGGAAGAGCTACACCTTC. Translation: CAISESAGKSYTF.

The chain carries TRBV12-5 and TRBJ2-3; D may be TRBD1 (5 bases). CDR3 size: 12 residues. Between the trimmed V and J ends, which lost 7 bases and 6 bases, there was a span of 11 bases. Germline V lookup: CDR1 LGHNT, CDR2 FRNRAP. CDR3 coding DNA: TGTGCTAGTGCTCGGCCAGGGGATACGCAGTATTTT. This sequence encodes CASARPGDTQYF.

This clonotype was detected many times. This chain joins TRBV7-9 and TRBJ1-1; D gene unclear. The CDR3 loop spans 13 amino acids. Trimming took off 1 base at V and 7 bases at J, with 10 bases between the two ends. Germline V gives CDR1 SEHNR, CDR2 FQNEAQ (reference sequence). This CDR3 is CASSLDAGYEAFF. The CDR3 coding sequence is TGTGCCAGCAGCTTAGATGCAGGTTATGAAGCTTTCTTT.